This TCR beta chain was sequenced for a study of blood T cell repertoires in COVID-19 (dated by TCRdb to about 2020). Concerning the study at large: The collaborator samples originated in the United States, Italy and Spain and spanned the acute and convalescent phases of COVID-19. The material from the prospective study consisted of cDNA or gDNA derived from T cells, B-cell-depleted T cells, or PBMCs. Subjects who had been exposed to COVID-19, were actively infected with it, or had recovered from it provided the deeply sampled blood TCRbeta repertoires that made up the dataset. The repertoires were released in a freely available public database intended as a resource for research on the immune response to SARS-CoV-2. Samples came from the ongoing ImmuneRACE study (first 160 participants) plus 1,254 subjects from 6 global collaborators. Sample metadata almost always included a de-identified subject ID, COVID-19 status, age in years and sex. Where HLA class I and class II types were available, the types were taken from metadata supplied by the sample provider, not from assay-based typing.

In the prospective study, participants were about 18 to 100 years old, resided in 25 or so geographic areas of the United States, and were enrolled through a virtual design. In the prospective study, participants were assigned to cohorts based on the clinical history participants reported in a screening survey and a study questionnaire. Exposed participants were defined as having been in contact with someone with a PCR-confirmed or clinician-diagnosed COVID-19 case within 2 weeks of study entry. Mobile phlebotomists in the prospective study collected whole blood, serum and a nasopharyngeal or oropharyngeal swab from every participant. Participants in the prospective study had the option to provide additional blood draws and questionnaires over a 2-month period. Prospective study blood samples were shipped either frozen or at room temperature before DNA extraction. V is trimmed back by 5 bases and J by 0 bases, and the junction contains 1 base that no gene match accounts for. From a lookup of the germline V gene, CDR1 and CDR2 are MNHEY and SVGEGT. There are 13 amino acids in the CDR3, from cysteine to phenylalanine inclusive. Only the CDR3 part of the read is kept: 39 bases, read in frame from the first base.

Overall results and qualifications from the work: The quantity of clinical and demographic metadata differed by source and by participant and was supplied without curation.

Concerning this clone itself: The antigen it recognizes is unknown. No base quality information exists; no much larger clone differs at one position.

TCRbeta CDR3 regions were amplified from genomic DNA using the immunoSEQ Assay, a bias-controlled multiplex PCR. Per the authors' processing: Nucleated cell counts per sample were estimated from amplification of reference gene primers within the assay. Sequence reads were collapsed and filtered to measure the absolute abundance of every unique TCRbeta CDR3 rearrangement. For each sample, productive Simpson clonality was calculated as the square root of Simpson's diversity index across productive rearrangements. The table was pulled from immuneACCESS by TCRdb, which kept in-frame rearrangements only. Such tables lose some clones; where checked, under half of the loss comes from unresolved V genes, and the rest has no known cause. The DNA was the basis for D and trimming; V, J and clone size are from that table. Recorded for this sample are over 200,000 clones; around 90% of them occurred a single time. The ten top clones hold roughly 3.7% of the sample.

The chain is assembled from TRBV6-2 or TRBV6-3 and TRBJ2-7; 7 nucleotides in the junction match TRBD1. This clonotype was obtained from a woman in her thirties who had been exposed to COVID-19. The material sequenced was PBMCs or T cells enriched from blood (not recorded which). The CDR3 here reads CASSRTGSYEQYF. The sequenced DNA is TGTGCCAGCAGTCGGACAGGCTCCTACGAGCAGTACTTC.